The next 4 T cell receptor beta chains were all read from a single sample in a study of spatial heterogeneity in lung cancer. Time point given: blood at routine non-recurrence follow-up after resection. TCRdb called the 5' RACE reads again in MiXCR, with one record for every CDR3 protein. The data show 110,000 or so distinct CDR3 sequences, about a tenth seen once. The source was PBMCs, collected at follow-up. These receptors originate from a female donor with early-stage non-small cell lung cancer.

This CDR3 is CASSTDRVQETQYF. The CDR3 coding sequence is TGCGCCAGCAGCACAGACAGGGTCCAAGAGACCCAGTACTTC. J is TRBJ2-5 and V is TRBV5-1; 7 nucleotides line up with TRBD1. The CDR3 runs to 14 residues. Germline loops: CDR1 SGHRS, CDR2 YFSETQ. Trimming took 4 bases from V and 1 from J; bases not matched to a gene: 4.

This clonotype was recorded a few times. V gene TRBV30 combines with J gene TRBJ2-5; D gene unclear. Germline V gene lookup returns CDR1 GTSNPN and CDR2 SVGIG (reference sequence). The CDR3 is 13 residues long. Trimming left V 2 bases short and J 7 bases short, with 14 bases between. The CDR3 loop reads CAWSYVPAGTQYF. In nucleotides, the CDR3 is TGTGCCTGGAGTTACGTCCCCGCCGGGACCCAGTACTTC.

The CDR3 DNA sequence: TGTGCCAGCAGTAACCCCCCCACAGATACGCAGTATTTT. Amino acid sequence: CASSNPPTDTQYF. The chain combines TRBV7-2 with TRBJ2-3; no firm D call. Trimming took off 6 bases at V and 2 bases at J, with 9 bases between the two ends. Germline CDR1 and CDR2: SGHTA and FQGNSA. This CDR3 is 13 amino acids long.

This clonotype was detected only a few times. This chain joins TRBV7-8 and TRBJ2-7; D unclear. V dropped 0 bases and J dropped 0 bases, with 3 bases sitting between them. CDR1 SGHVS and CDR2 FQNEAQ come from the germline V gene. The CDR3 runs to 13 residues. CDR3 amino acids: CASSLAHSYEQYF. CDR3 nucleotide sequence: TGTGCCAGCAGCTTAGCGCACTCCTACGAGCAGTACTTC.